This passage covers 20 T cell receptor beta chains from one sample sequenced in a study of OX40 agonist ivuxolimab in advanced cancers. Generated by immunoSEQ multiplex PCR, the TCRdb table keeps only in-frame clones and is missing some. The sample has about 73,000 clones; around 84% are singletons. Sample: CD4+ or CD8+ T cells sorted from blood, taken in a trial of the OX40 agonist ivuxolimab. These receptors all stem from an adult with an advanced solid tumor such as melanoma, head and neck, liver or kidney cancer.

The chain has TRBV7-9 and TRBJ2-7; a possible D gene is TRBD1 (6 bases). Germline CDR1 SEHNR, CDR2 FQNEAQ (reference sequence). V gave up 5 bases and J gave up 3 bases, with 23 bases separating them. This CDR3 comprises 17 residues. CDR3 nucleotide sequence: TGTGCCAGCAGCCTCCAAAACCTCAGGGGACGGGGCTACGAGCAGTACTTC. Protein: CASSLQNLRGRGYEQYF.

V usage is TRBV5-4 and J usage is TRBJ2-5, with TRBD1 matching over 11 bases. The CDR3 is made up of 16 amino acids. The junction had 9 bases not matched to a gene; V was cut back by 4 bases and J by 4 bases. Germline CDR1 and CDR2: SGHNT and YYREEE (reference sequence). CDR3 coding DNA: TGTGCCAGCAGCGCGGAGGGACAGGGGGGACGAGAGACCCAGTACTTC. Encoded protein: CASSAEGQGGRETQYF.

This sequence joins TRBV7-6 and TRBJ2-7; maybe TRBD2 (6 bases). V was cut by 2 bases and J by 5 bases, with 10 bases left in between. CDR3 length equals 13 residues. Germline V gene data show CDR1 as SGHVS and CDR2 as FNYEAQ. In nucleotides, the CDR3 is TGTGCCAGCAGCTTACGACTAGTAGACGAGCAGTACTTC. Its protein is CASSLRLVDEQYF.

The chain joins TRBV11-3 to TRBJ2-5; 8 bases fit TRBD2. V trimming: 3 bases; J trimming: 4 bases; junction bases outside the gene matches: 4. The CDR3 extends over 14 amino acids. The germline CDR1 and CDR2 sequences are SGHNT and YENEEA. In nucleotides, the CDR3 is TGTGCCAGCAGCTTCGGCGGGGGGATAGAGACCCAGTACTTC. Protein sequence: CASSFGGGIETQYF.

The chain has TRBV2 and TRBJ1-1; no firm D call. Trimming removed 6 bases from V and 0 bases from J, with 17 bases in between. The CDR3 totals 16 residues. Per germline, CDR1 SNHLY and CDR2 FYNNEI. CDR3 region: CASSNQMGGMNTEAFF. As DNA, the CDR3 is TGTGCCAGCAGCAACCAAATGGGCGGTATGAACACTGAAGCTTTCTTT.

The V and J genes are TRBV2 and TRBJ2-7; no clear D. The germline CDR1 and CDR2 sequences are SNHLY and FYNNEI. The CDR3 is 13 amino acids. V was cut by 6 bases and J by 2 bases, with 11 bases left in between. The CDR3 sequence is CASSRPFTYEQYF. CDR3 nucleotide sequence: TGTGCCAGCAGCAGGCCGTTTACCTACGAGCAGTACTTC.

This clone was picked up a small number of times. V is TRBV5-4 and J is TRBJ1-6; a possible D gene is TRBD1 (5 bases). The CDR3 extends over 16 amino acids. Germline-derived CDR1 and CDR2 are SGHNT and YYREEE (reference sequence). V dropped 0 bases and J dropped 7 bases, with 14 bases sitting between them. CDR3 in DNA: TGTGCCAGCAGCTTGGGAAGGGCAGGGTTAAATTCACCCCTCCACTTT. Translation: CASSLGRAGLNSPLHF.

Turning to this clone: A read error may account for a junction end that differs from germline. The chain recombines TRBV5-3 with TRBJ1-2, with TRBD1 as a possible D gene (6 bases). TRBV5-3 belongs to the ORF category, with a function that is uncertain. The CDR3 is made up of 12 amino acids. CDR3 residues: CASSLDRGGYTF. In DNA form, the CDR3 reads TGTGCCAGCAGCTTGGACAGAGGAGGCTACACCTTC.

The chain recombines TRBV27 with TRBJ2-7; 12 positions agree with TRBD2. The ends lost 6 bases at V and 1 base at J; junction bases unmatched: 13. Looked up from germline, CDR1 is MNHEY and CDR2 is SMNVEV (reference sequence). This CDR3 is built from 18 residues. CDR3 residues: CASRRLAGASGFSYEQYF. The DNA for the CDR3 is TGTGCCAGCAGAAGACTAGCGGGGGCGTCGGGGTTTTCCTACGAGCAGTACTTC.

This chain uses TRBV6-1 with TRBJ2-3, with D hard to call. The ends were cut back, 5 bases at V and 5 bases at J, with 5 bases in the middle. The CDR3 is made up of 11 amino acids. Germline V lookup: CDR1 MNHNS, CDR2 SASEGT. CDR3 sequence reads: CASSYGDTQYF. CDR3 DNA sequence: TGTGCCAGCAGTTACGGAGATACGCAGTATTTT.

The chain carries TRBV11-2 and TRBJ2-7; D gene uncertain. CDR1 and CDR2 from the germline V gene are SGHAT and FQNNGV. This CDR3 is 12 amino acids long. Trimming removed 0 bases from V and 3 bases from J, with 3 bases in between. CDR3 DNA: TGTGCCAGCAGCTTAGACAACTACGAGCAGTACTTC. Amino acids: CASSLDNYEQYF.

The chain has TRBV7-9 and TRBJ1-3, with D unresolved. CDR3 length equals 15 residues. Germline V gene lookup returns CDR1 SEHNR and CDR2 FQNEAQ (reference sequence). V lost 1 base, J lost 4 bases, and 11 bases lay in between. In DNA form, the CDR3 reads TGTGCCAGCAGCTTAGAACGGGCGGGAGGAAACACCATATATTTT. This translates into CASSLERAGGNTIYF.

The chain combines TRBV5-1 with TRBJ2-3; 7 positions match TRBD2. The V segment lost 3 bases and the J segment 4 bases; nucleotides outside the gene matches: 11. Germline loops: CDR1 SGHRS, CDR2 YFSETQ. The CDR3 totals 16 residues. CDR3 region: CASSSVGGGSPDTQYF. CDR3 bases: TGCGCCAGCAGCTCCGTTGGGGGGGGGAGCCCAGATACGCAGTATTTT.

The chain recombines TRBV6-5 with TRBJ1-1; D gene ambiguous. This CDR3 contains 13 residues. Germline V lookup: CDR1 MNHEY, CDR2 SVGAGI. Deletions cut 8 bases from V and 0 bases from J, with 10 bases between. The CDR3 coding sequence is TGTGCCAGCTCCAATTACATGAACACTGAAGCTTTCTTT. This sequence encodes CASSNYMNTEAFF.

CDR3 sequence (DNA): TGTGCCAGCAGTTTATCGATGGTGGGGCTTAATAGCAATCAGCCCCAGCATTTT. Its translation is CASSLSMVGLNSNQPQHF. This chain joins TRBV27 and TRBJ1-5; TRBD1 might be the D (5 bases). Trimming took 0 bases from V and 0 from J, leaving 15 bases between them. Looked up from germline, CDR1 is MNHEY and CDR2 is SMNVEV (reference sequence). CDR3 length: 18 amino acids.

This chain links TRBV18 with TRBJ2-2; D remains ambiguous. There are 14 residues in the CDR3. CDR1 is KGHSH, CDR2 LQKENI, per germline. Deletions cut 1 base from V and 3 bases from J, with 6 bases between. DNA for the CDR3: TGTGCCAGCTCACCACGGCAGCACACCGGGGAGCTGTTTTTT. It codes for CASSPRQHTGELFF. The whole variable domain, filled in from reference TRBV18 and TRBJ2-2, reads NAGVMQNPRHLVRRRGQEARLRCSPMKGHSHVYWYRQLPEEGLKFMVYLQKENIIDESGMPKERFSAEFPKEGPSILRIQQVVRGDSAAYFCASSPRQHTGELFFGEGSRLTVL.

By sample fraction, this clone is medium-sized. In DNA, the CDR3 is TGTGCCAGCAGCCGTTGGGCCCGAGCTTTCTTT. Its translation: CASSRWARAFF. This rearrangement joins TRBV7-9 to TRBJ1-1; D is unclear. Per germline, CDR1 SEHNR and CDR2 FQNEAQ (reference sequence). The CDR3 totals 11 residues. V shed 5 bases and J shed 10 bases, with 11 bases lying between them.

This clone was seen a few times. Other DNA sequences in the sample encode the same CDR3. V is TRBV7-2 and J is TRBJ1-5, with D perhaps matching TRBD1 (6 bases). The CDR3 extends over 15 amino acids. Germline V gene sequence: CDR1 SGHTA, CDR2 FQGNSA. V lost 2 bases and J 1 base, leaving 9 bases between the germline ends. CDR3 in DNA: TGTGCCAGCAGCTTAAGAAGGGGGAGCAATCAGCCCCAGCATTTT. This codes for CASSLRRGSNQPQHF.

The chain carries TRBV7-2 and TRBJ2-2; possibly TRBD2 for D (5 bases). V lost 1 base and J 3 bases, leaving 9 bases between the germline ends. The CDR3 covers 15 residues. In germline, CDR1 is SGHTA, CDR2 FQGNSA. This CDR3 is CASSLDRGYTGELFF. For the CDR3, the DNA is TGTGCCAGCAGCTTAGATCGAGGGTACACCGGGGAGCTGTTTTTT.

The J gene is TRBJ2-1, the V gene TRBV9; 9 bases are shared with TRBD2. Trimming took 4 bases from V and 4 from J; bases not matched to a gene: 12. Germline V CDR1 and CDR2: SGDLS, YYNGEE. CDR3 length equals 17 residues. The CDR3 DNA sequence: TGTGCCAGCAGCAATAGGCCTAGCGGGGACCTATACAATGAGCAGTTCTTC. This encodes CASSNRPSGDLYNEQFF.